This T cell receptor (beta chain) stems from a study of shared clonotypes between healthy human individuals. Each unsorted PBMC replicate got 300 ng genomic DNA, roughly 30,000 genomes. TCRdb's copy holds only in-frame clones and misses some; the assay was immunoSEQ multiplex PCR. The table includes about 490,000 clones, around 80% detected once. Study observations and caveats: Clonotype sharing among donors was expected to depend on sequencing depth. Represented diversity (both genetic and exposure-history) was limited by the small number of donors.

This clone was observed once. Its antigen is as yet unknown. The CDR3 has 13 residues. Germline CDR1 MNHNS, CDR2 SASEGT. The V end lost 6 bases, the J end lost 0 bases, and 6 bases lay between the germline ends. This chain uses TRBV6-1 with TRBJ1-5; D gene uncertain. The source is a woman aged 35 to 49 in good health. Some clones in this sample may be carry-over from other donors' samples. The sequenced material came from PBMCs. The CDR3 DNA follows: TGTGCCAGCAGAGAGTTTAGCAATCAGCCCCAGCATTTT. Translating it yields CASREFSNQPQHF.